This is a list of T cell receptor beta chains from one sample in a study of blood T cell repertoires in COVID-19. The protocol was immunoSEQ multiplex PCR, while the TCRdb copy is restricted to in-frame clones and leaves out a portion. The sample consists of under 300,000 clones, roughly 80% of them appearing once. The sequenced sample was peripheral blood. These receptors were obtained from a woman older than 75 with active or convalescent COVID-19. CDR3s include the opening cysteine and the closing phenylalanine or tryptophan. Fields, in order: CDR3 DNA, CDR3 protein, J gene, V gene, clone size, D gene. D genes are given only for firm matches. Only some rows state a clone size, as once, few, many or a class for expanded clones.

TGTGCCAGCAGCCAGCCGGGGACTAGCGGGTCTTACAATGAGCAGTTCTTC,CASSQPGTSGSYNEQFF,TRBJ2-1,TRBV3-1/TRBV3-2,NA,TRBD2
TGTGCCAGCAGCTTGGCTTACGGCGGGGGTAACCAAGAGACCCAGTACTTC,CASSLAYGGGNQETQYF,TRBJ2-5,TRBV5-4,NA,TRBD2
TGTGCCAGCAGCCAGGGACAGCAGTATGGCTACACCTTC,CASSQGQQYGYTF,TRBJ1-2,TRBV7-9,NA,TRBD1
TGTGCCACCAGAAACACCGGGGAGCTGTTTTTT,CATRNTGELFF,TRBJ2-2,TRBV18,NA,NA
TGTGCCAGCAAATCCGGGACAGAAAATTCACCCCTCCACTTT,CASKSGTENSPLHF,TRBJ1-6,TRBV27,NA,TRBD1
TGCAGTGCTAGTCTTGCAGGCTCCGAAAAACTGTTTTTT,CSASLAGSEKLFF,TRBJ1-4,TRBV20-1,NA,NA
TGCGCCAGCAGCTTGGGACAGCCTAATGAAAAACTGTTTTTT,CASSLGQPNEKLFF,TRBJ1-4,TRBV5-1,NA,NA
TGTGCCAGCAGCTCCTCTAGGAACTCCTCCTACAATGAGCAGTTCTTC,CASSSSRNSSYNEQFF,TRBJ2-1,TRBV21-1,NA,NA
TGTGCCAGCAGTTACTTAGCGACAGCCGGGGGCACTGAAGCTTTCTTT,CASSYLATAGGTEAFF,TRBJ1-1,TRBV6-5,NA,NA
TGTGCCAGCAGAAGCGGACTAGCCTATAATTCACCCCTCCACTTT,CASRSGLAYNSPLHF,TRBJ1-6,TRBV2,NA,NA
TGTGCCAGCTCACCGCGACAGGGGACGGACACTGAAGCTTTCTTT,CASSPRQGTDTEAFF,TRBJ1-1,TRBV18,NA,TRBD1
TGCGCCAGCAGCTTGGCCTTTGGGGGCACCTACGAGCAGTACTTC,CASSLAFGGTYEQYF,TRBJ2-7,TRBV5-1,NA,NA
TGCAGCGTTTGGGCTAGCGGGAAAGATACGCAGTATTTT,CSVWASGKDTQYF,TRBJ2-3,TRBV29-1,NA,TRBD2
TGTGCCAGCGGACACAAGGGGGACACTGAAGCTTTCTTT,CASGHKGDTEAFF,TRBJ1-1,TRBV19,many,NA
TGTGCCAGCACCGAAACTATTTCCTACGAGCAGTACTTC,CASTETISYEQYF,TRBJ2-7,TRBV2,NA,NA
TGTGCCAGCAGTGAGCGGGGGGATACGCAGTATTTT,CASSERGDTQYF,TRBJ2-3,TRBV6-1,NA,TRBD2
TGTGCCAGCAGCATCCCCGCAGGGGTAGTGTTTACTGAAGCTTTCTTT,CASSIPAGVVFTEAFF,TRBJ1-1,TRBV28,once,NA
TGCGCCAGCAGCGGAATAAGACAGGGAATCTCCTACGAGCAGTACTTC,CASSGIRQGISYEQYF,TRBJ2-7,TRBV5-1,NA,TRBD1
TGTGCCACCGCTTGGGACAGCAATAGCAATCAGCCCCAGCATTTT,CATAWDSNSNQPQHF,TRBJ1-5,TRBV2,NA,TRBD1
TGTGCCAGCAGCCAAAGGGGTCCAGGCTACGAGCAGTACTTC,CASSQRGPGYEQYF,TRBJ2-7,TRBV6-5,NA,NA
TGTGCCAGCAGCAAAGGGCCCAGGGGCTGGGTATACAATGAGCAGTTCTTC,CASSKGPRGWVYNEQFF,TRBJ2-1,TRBV21-1,NA,NA
TGTGCCAGCAGTTACACTAGCGGGGGGGCCAATGAGCAGTTCTTC,CASSYTSGGANEQFF,TRBJ2-1,TRBV6-6,NA,TRBD2
TGTGCCAGCAGCGTAGCTCCTAGCGGGAGCTCCTACGAGCAGTACTTC,CASSVAPSGSSYEQYF,TRBJ2-7,TRBV9,few,TRBD2
TGCAGTGTCGGCAGACAAAACACCATATATTTT,CSVGRQNTIYF,TRBJ1-3,TRBV20-1,NA,NA
TGTGCCAGCAGCGTCGGGACAGTAAATTCACCCCTCCACTTT,CASSVGTVNSPLHF,TRBJ1-6,TRBV11-2,once,TRBD1
TGTGCCAGCAGCGCTAGCGGGAGTTTAACAGATACGCAGTATTTT,CASSASGSLTDTQYF,TRBJ2-3,TRBV6-5,NA,TRBD2
TGTGCCAGCAGCCCAACACCTAGCGGGGCATACAATGAGCAGTTCTTC,CASSPTPSGAYNEQFF,TRBJ2-1,TRBV11-3,NA,TRBD2
TGTGCCTGGGTCGGACAGTCTGGTGAAAAACTGTTTTTT,CAWVGQSGEKLFF,TRBJ1-4,TRBV30,NA,NA
TGTGCCAGCAGCGTACAGGGAACTAATGAAAAACTGTTTTTT,CASSVQGTNEKLFF,TRBJ1-4,TRBV2,NA,NA
TGTGCCAGCTCACGTGCGGGTAATAGCAATCAGCCCCAGCATTTT,CASSRAGNSNQPQHF,TRBJ1-5,TRBV18,once,NA
TGTGCCAGCAGCCAGGAGTCCTCTGGGGCCAACGTCCTGACTTTC,CASSQESSGANVLTF,TRBJ2-6,TRBV4-2,NA,NA
TGTGCCAGCAGCCAAGGAAGCCCTCCCCGAGGTGGCTACACCTTC,CASSQGSPPRGGYTF,TRBJ1-2,TRBV4-2,NA,NA